A selection of T cell receptor beta chains follows, all from one sample in a study of cytomegalovirus exposure and HLA in healthy donors. TCRdb keeps only in-frame clones here, not all; method: immunoSEQ multiplex PCR. Counted here are about 170,000 clones, approximately 80% occurring once; the ten biggest clones make up approximately 1.3%. Sequenced material: PBMCs. These receptors were taken from a boy between 2 and 10 years old in good health and CMV-seronegative. The CDR3 runs from the conserved cysteine through the conserved F or W. A D gene is named only where the DNA matches it firmly. A row's size may be missing; if present it is once, few, many or a size class.

d_call: TRBD1; clone_size: NA; j_call: TRBJ1-6; v_call: TRBV27; cdr3_aa: CASSRTQGANYSPLHF
d_call: NA; clone_size: NA; j_call: TRBJ2-1; v_call: TRBV7-9; cdr3_aa: CASSFGFSLAYNEQFF
d_call: NA; clone_size: NA; j_call: TRBJ2-3; v_call: TRBV7-2; cdr3_aa: CASSLNPADTQYF
d_call: NA; clone_size: few; j_call: TRBJ2-3; v_call: TRBV30; cdr3_aa: CAWSVDSDTQYF
d_call: NA; clone_size: once; j_call: TRBJ2-6; v_call: TRBV21-1; cdr3_aa: CASTEGCGANVLTF
d_call: TRBD2; clone_size: few; j_call: TRBJ2-7; v_call: TRBV7-9; cdr3_aa: CASSPTSGRAYEQYF
d_call: NA; clone_size: few; j_call: TRBJ2-1; v_call: TRBV4-3; cdr3_aa: CASSQERGGGYNEQFF
d_call: TRBD1; clone_size: NA; j_call: TRBJ1-5; v_call: TRBV6-1; cdr3_aa: CASSAWTGSVSQPQHF
d_call: NA; clone_size: NA; j_call: TRBJ1-1; v_call: TRBV6-5; cdr3_aa: CASSYSDQGSAFF
d_call: TRBD1; clone_size: NA; j_call: TRBJ1-4; v_call: TRBV5-4; cdr3_aa: CASSYGTGDEKLFF
d_call: TRBD2; clone_size: NA; j_call: TRBJ2-4; v_call: TRBV4-2; cdr3_aa: CASSQGLAVAKNIQYF
d_call: TRBD2; clone_size: once; j_call: TRBJ2-3; v_call: TRBV10-1; cdr3_aa: CASSRGGGGVTDTQYF
d_call: NA; clone_size: NA; j_call: TRBJ2-7; v_call: TRBV27; cdr3_aa: CASSSDFDRSYEQYF
d_call: NA; clone_size: NA; j_call: TRBJ2-7; v_call: TRBV18; cdr3_aa: CASSPTGTYEQYF
d_call: TRBD1; clone_size: once; j_call: TRBJ1-5; v_call: TRBV6-5; cdr3_aa: CASSYLGTGGSQPQHF